This T cell receptor (beta chain) is drawn from a study of T cells in Graves' hyperthyroidism and ophthalmopathy. The study's findings and limits: A 13 V-J signature model discriminated ophthalmopathy versus stable hyperthyroidism.

TCR beta CDR3 sequences were amplified from RNA transcripts. The study used the HTBI primer set for a first-round RT-PCR of the TCR CDR3. Via MiXCR, TCRdb re-called the multiplex PCR reads, giving one row per CDR3 protein. The repertoire has roughly 350,000 distinct CDR3 sequences, approximately 14% of them found once; the top ten carry 20% to 25%. Remarks on this clonotype: The antigen is unknown.

Diagnoses were made from clinical symptoms, serum measures (thyroxine and TRAb), thyroid ultrasound and orbital computed tomography. PBMCs stemmed from approximately 10 ml fresh peripheral blood. V was shortened by 8 bases and J by 8 bases, with 21 bases between the two germline ends. This CDR3 is built from 15 residues. The germline V gene has CDR1 KGHDR and CDR2 SFDVKD. Sequenced sample: blood. The sequence was obtained from a woman in her twenties or thirties with Graves' hyperthyroidism. This rearrangement joins TRBV24-1 to TRBJ2-1; D is unresolved. CDR3 sequence (DNA): TGTGCCACCACAGACAAAGGCGGTCTGGGCCATGAGCAGTTCTTC. It translates to CATTDKGGLGHEQFF.